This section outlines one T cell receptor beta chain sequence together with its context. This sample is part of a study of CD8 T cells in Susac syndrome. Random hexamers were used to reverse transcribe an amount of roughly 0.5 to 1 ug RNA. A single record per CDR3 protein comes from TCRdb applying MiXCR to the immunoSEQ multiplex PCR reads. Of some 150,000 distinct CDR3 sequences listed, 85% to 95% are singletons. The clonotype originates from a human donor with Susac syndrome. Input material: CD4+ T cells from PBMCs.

The CDR3 spells CASSSDRGLYHTEAFF. CDR3 DNA sequence: TGTGCCAGCTCATCGGACAGGGGGCTTTACCACACTGAAGCTTTCTTT. J is TRBJ1-1 and V is TRBV18, with 11 bases identical to TRBD1. The CDR3 contains 16 residues. Germline V lookup: CDR1 KGHSH, CDR2 LQKENI. Unmatched junction bases numbered 8, after V lost 5 bases and J lost 3 bases.